This TCR beta chain emerged from a study of T cells after posttransplantation cyclophosphamide. Notes on the study in general: Donor-recipient repertoire similarity was low at 1-2 months, rising over year one. Tissue-infiltrating T cells from skin or gut overlapped little with blood T cells. After PTCy, TRB diversity resembled that of CNI/methotrexate controls.

CDR1 and CDR2 from the germline V gene are SGDLS and YYNGEE. Between the trimmed V and J ends, which lost 4 bases and 0 bases, there was a span of 14 bases. The CDR3 sequence is 16 residues long. Cyclophosphamide on days +3 and +4 followed busulfan-fludarabine conditioning and a marrow graft. Data came from immunoSEQ multiplex PCR; TCRdb stores just in-frame clones and leaves some out. The sample yields over 800 clones, 45% to 70% seen once. With regard to this clone: Its specificity is not known. This sequence is one base from a far larger clone and is likely a read error. The same CDR3 arises from other DNA sequences in this sample as well.

The chain couples TRBV9 to TRBJ2-1; D gene unclear. This TCR derives from a male patient between 45 and 59 years old who received an allogeneic stem cell transplant from an unrelated donor, was CMV-positive, and had acute GVHD only. Some T cells may be the graft donor's. Material: CD8+ T cells sorted from blood, obtained after allogeneic stem cell transplant with posttransplant cyclophosphamide. The CDR3 reads CASSQEAQSSYNEQFF. The CDR3 DNA reads TGTGCCAGCAGCCAAGAAGCACAGAGCTCCTACAATGAGCAGTTCTTC.